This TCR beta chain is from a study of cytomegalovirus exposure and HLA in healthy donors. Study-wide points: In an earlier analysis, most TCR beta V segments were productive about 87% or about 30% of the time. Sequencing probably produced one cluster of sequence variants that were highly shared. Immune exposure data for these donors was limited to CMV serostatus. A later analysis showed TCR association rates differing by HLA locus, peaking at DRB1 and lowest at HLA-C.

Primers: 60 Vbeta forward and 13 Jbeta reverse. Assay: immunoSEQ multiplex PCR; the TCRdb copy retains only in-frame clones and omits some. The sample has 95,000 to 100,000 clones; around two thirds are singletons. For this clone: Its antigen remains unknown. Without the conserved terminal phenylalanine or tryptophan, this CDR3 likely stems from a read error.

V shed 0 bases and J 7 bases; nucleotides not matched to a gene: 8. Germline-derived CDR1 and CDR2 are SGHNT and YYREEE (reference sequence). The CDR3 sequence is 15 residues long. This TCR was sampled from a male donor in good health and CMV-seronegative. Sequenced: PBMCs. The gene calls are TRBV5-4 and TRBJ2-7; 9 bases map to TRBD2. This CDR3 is CASSLGLAEGVEQYS. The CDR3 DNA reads TGTGCCAGCAGCTTGGGACTAGCGGAGGGAGTGGAGCAGTACTCC.